These 26 T cell receptor beta chains were all obtained from the same sample, sequenced in a study of T-cell memory formation after mild COVID-19. TCRdb re-called the 5' RACE reads with MiXCR, one entry per CDR3 protein. The sample has 470,000 or so distinct CDR3 sequences; 18% are singletons. What was sequenced was PBMCs or a T cell subset sorted from them (not recorded which). The receptor set was obtained from an adult woman who had mild COVID-19 (a few samples of this study predate the infection). Cell type and time point are not known.

A few counts support this clonotype. V usage is TRBV20-1 and J usage is TRBJ2-6; D might be TRBD2 (5 bases). The germline V and J ends were trimmed by 6 bases and 2 bases, with 11 bases remaining between them. This CDR3 region has 14 residues. CDR1 and CDR2 from the germline V gene are DFQATT and SNEGSKA (reference sequence). The CDR3 DNA is TGCAGTGCGGAAAGGGAGACTGGGGCCAACGTCCTGACTTTC. Amino acid sequence: CSAERETGANVLTF.

This clonotype was seen only a few times. This chain joins TRBV20-1 and TRBJ1-5, with 8 positions matching TRBD1. The trim removed 3 bases at V and 6 bases at J, leaving 7 bases unmatched. The CDR3 loop spans 14 amino acids. Germline CDR1 reads DFQATT; CDR2 reads SNEGSKA (reference sequence). This CDR3 is CSARKRTGRQPQHF. The CDR3 DNA reads TGCAGTGCTAGGAAGAGGACAGGGCGTCAGCCCCAGCATTTT.

The chain links TRBV24-1 to TRBJ1-2; 11 positions agree with TRBD1. Germline-derived CDR1 and CDR2 are KGHDR and SFDVKD. There are 14 residues in the CDR3. Losses at the gene ends were 2 bases for V and 7 bases for J; bases not matched to a gene: 2. The CDR3 coding sequence is TGTGCCACCAGTGATTCAGGGACAGGGGGTGGCTACACCTTC. Protein: CATSDSGTGGGYTF.

V gene TRBV27 combines with J gene TRBJ2-7, with TRBD2 identical over 7 bases. This CDR3 has 17 amino acids. V shed 2 bases, J shed 0 bases, and the junction held 10 bases outside the gene matches. Germline CDR1 is MNHEY and CDR2 is SMNVEV (reference sequence). CDR3 protein: CASSLNGGSGYSYEQYF. CDR3 nucleotide sequence: TGTGCCAGCAGTTTAAATGGTGGTAGCGGGTACTCCTACGAGCAGTACTTC.

This chain joins TRBV2 and TRBJ2-3; D remains ambiguous. CDR1 and CDR2 from the germline V gene are SNHLY and FYNNEI. The CDR3 spans 13 residues. Trimming stripped 3 bases from V and 0 bases from J, with 4 bases between. CDR3 in DNA: TGTGCCAGCAGTGAGTCTAGCACAGATACGCAGTATTTT. Protein: CASSESSTDTQYF. Full variable domain (rest looked up from reference TRBV2 and TRBJ2-3): EPEVTQTPSHQVTQMGQEVILRCVPISNHLYFYWYRQILGQKVEFLVSFYNNEISEKSEIFDDQFSVERPDGSNFTLKIRSTKLEDSAMYFCASSESSTDTQYFGPGTRLTVL.

The chain uses TRBV2 and TRBJ2-1; possibly TRBD1 or TRBD2 for D (6 bases each). V lost 6 bases, J lost 1 base, and 13 bases lay in between. Germline CDR1 is SNHLY and CDR2 is FYNNEI. The CDR3 runs to 15 residues. The CDR3 DNA follows: TGTGCCAGCAGGAAATTAGGGGGGTCCTACAATGAGCAGTTCTTC. Translating it yields CASRKLGGSYNEQFF. Using reference TRBV2 and TRBJ2-1 for the parts outside the CDR3, the full variable domain is EPEVTQTPSHQVTQMGQEVILRCVPISNHLYFYWYRQILGQKVEFLVSFYNNEISEKSEIFDDQFSVERPDGSNFTLKIRSTKLEDSAMYFCASRKLGGSYNEQFFGPGTRLTVL.

The sample holds a few counts of this clonotype. This chain links TRBV7-3 with TRBJ1-6; no clear D. Trimming stripped 5 bases from V and 6 bases from J, with 14 bases between. The V gene's germline CDR1 is SGHTA and CDR2 FQGTGA. The length of the CDR3 is 15 residues. The CDR3 region is CASSTDITPNSPLHF. The DNA of the CDR3 is TGTGCCAGCAGCACTGACATTACGCCTAATTCACCCCTCCACTTT.

In this sample, this clonotype turned up a few times. The chain combines TRBV29-1 with TRBJ2-7, with 7 positions matching TRBD1. V dropped 7 bases and J dropped 4; count of bases not matched to a gene: 13. The CDR3 sequence is 14 residues long. The germline gives CDR1 SQVTM, CDR2 ANQGSEA. The chain's CDR3 is CSALIQGVSYEQYF. The CDR3 DNA reads TGCAGCGCACTTATCCAGGGGGTCTCGTACGAGCAGTACTTC.

CDR3 protein: CACMGHWGEQYF. For the CDR3, the DNA is TGTGCCTGCATGGGACACTGGGGCGAGCAGTACTTC. The rearrangement uses TRBV30 and TRBJ2-7, with D tentatively TRBD1 (6 bases). Germline V gene data show CDR1 as GTSNPN and CDR2 as SVGIG (reference sequence). This CDR3 contains 12 residues. The ends were cut back, 6 bases at V and 6 bases at J, with 15 bases in the middle.

The CDR3 protein is CASSQLYRGPPPDEQYF. CDR3 in DNA: TGTGCCAGCAGCCAATTATATCGTGGGCCCCCTCCCGACGAGCAGTACTTC. The chain links TRBV14 to TRBJ2-7; D not certain. CDR3 length: 17 residues. Germline values: CDR1 SGHDN, CDR2 FVKESK. The V gene lost 2 bases and the J gene lost 5 bases, with 22 bases spanning the gap.

V and J are TRBV20-1 and TRBJ1-2; D ambiguous. Germline V gene sequence: CDR1 DFQATT, CDR2 SNEGSKA (reference sequence). Trimming took off 0 bases at V and 0 bases at J, with 8 bases between the two ends. This CDR3 is built from 14 residues. The CDR3 region has the DNA TGCAGTGCTAGAGAAGAACGTTCTAACTATGGCTACACCTTC. Translation gives CSAREERSNYGYTF.

This clonotype was seen a handful of times. The chain links TRBV9 to TRBJ2-4, with TRBD2 matching over 13 bases. V lost 3 bases to trimming and J lost 8 bases; unmatched junction nucleotides: 5. The CDR3 sequence is 15 residues long. Germline V CDR1 and CDR2: SGDLS, YYNGEE. The CDR3 nucleotides are TGTGCCAGCAGCGGGACTAGCGGGAGTAGAGACATTCAGTACTTC. It encodes CASSGTSGSRDIQYF.

This chain joins TRBV11-3 and TRBJ2-3; 7 nucleotides agree with TRBD2. The CDR3 runs 17 residues. Germline values: CDR1 SGHNT, CDR2 YENEEA. Germline trimming cut 0 bases from V and 1 base from J; bases unmatched to any gene: 7. The CDR3 reads CASSLDRGLVRTDTQYF. CDR3 sequence (DNA): TGTGCCAGCAGCTTAGATCGCGGACTAGTTCGCACAGATACGCAGTATTTT.

The V gene is TRBV24-1, the J gene TRBJ2-1; D possibly corresponds to TRBD1 (6 bases). Trimming cost V 4 bases and J 3 bases, with 15 bases left between them. Germline CDR1 reads KGHDR; CDR2 reads SFDVKD. The CDR3 is 16 amino acids. CDR3 loop: CATSDLAGGGYNEQFF. CDR3 coding DNA: TGTGCCACCAGTGACCTAGCTGGGGGCGGCTACAATGAGCAGTTCTTC.

The chain joins TRBV6-2 or TRBV6-3 to TRBJ2-7; a possible D gene is TRBD2 (5 bases). The CDR3 loop spans 14 amino acids. Per the germline V gene, CDR1 is MNHEY and CDR2 is SVGEGT. V shed 7 bases and J shed 3 bases, with 16 bases lying between them. CDR3 sequence (DNA): TGTGCCAGCAATTTGGCGGGTCCCCTCTACGAGCAGTACTTC. This encodes CASNLAGPLYEQYF.

This chain links TRBV29-1 with TRBJ2-7; tentative D call: TRBD2 (6 bases). Germline-derived CDR1 and CDR2 are SQVTM and ANQGSEA. The CDR3 spans 13 residues. V was clipped by 6 bases and J by 2 bases, with 14 bases between them. The CDR3 loop reads CSVTSSGTYEQYF. The CDR3 bases are TGCAGCGTGACGAGTAGCGGAACCTACGAGCAGTACTTC.

The chain combines TRBV5-6 with TRBJ2-5; no clear D. The V end was cut by 4 bases, the J end by 10 bases, with 11 bases between. Germline V gene sequence: CDR1 SGHDT, CDR2 YYEEEE. The CDR3 extends over 11 amino acids. The CDR3 sequence is CASSTQVSQYF. CDR3 bases: TGTGCCAGCAGCACTCAAGTGAGCCAGTACTTC.

The chain uses TRBV20-1 and TRBJ2-7, with TRBD1 matching over 8 bases. V trimming: 3 bases; J trimming: 2 bases; junction bases outside the gene matches: 6. The CDR3 covers 14 residues. Germline V CDR1 and CDR2: DFQATT, SNEGSKA (reference sequence). This chain's CDR3 is CSARSRTGTYEQYF. Written as DNA, the CDR3 is TGCAGTGCTAGGAGCCGGACAGGGACCTACGAGCAGTACTTC.

The V gene is TRBV7-2, the J gene TRBJ2-1, with 12 bases that match TRBD1. V lost 5 bases and J lost 8; bases outside the gene matches: 7. Germline CDR1 is SGHTA and CDR2 is FQGNSA. The CDR3 has 15 amino acids. This CDR3 reads CASSVQGQGAHEQFF. The CDR3 nucleotides read TGTGCCAGCAGCGTTCAGGGACAGGGGGCCCATGAGCAGTTCTTC.

This chain links TRBV12-3 or TRBV12-4 with TRBJ2-1; 15 positions agree with TRBD2. The CDR3 runs to 16 residues. With V trimmed by 5 bases and J by 12 bases, 11 bases remained unmatched. Written as DNA, the CDR3 is TGTGCCAGCAGTCGCCGGACTAGCGGGGGGGTTATGGGGCAGTTCTTC. Translating gives CASSRRTSGGVMGQFF.

The rearrangement links TRBV5-6 to TRBJ2-7, with D perhaps matching TRBD1 (6 bases). CDR3 length equals 13 residues. Trimming removed 0 bases at V and 5 bases at J, with 9 bases between. Germline V gives CDR1 SGHDT, CDR2 YYEEEE. Written as DNA, the CDR3 is TGTGCCAGCAGCTTGGATGCAGGGGACGAGCAGTACTTC. Protein: CASSLDAGDEQYF.

A few counts support this clonotype. This rearrangement joins TRBV12-3 or TRBV12-4 to TRBJ1-1, with D perhaps matching TRBD1 (5 bases). This CDR3 has 14 amino acids. V dropped 3 bases and J dropped 2 bases, with 10 bases sitting between them. Here the CDR3 DNA reads TGTGCCAGCAGTTTTACAGGAACCAACACTGAAGCTTTCTTT. Amino acids: CASSFTGTNTEAFF.

This clonotype was observed a handful of times. The V call is TRBV7-6, the J call TRBJ2-3; D is possibly TRBD2 (6 bases). The CDR3 contains 16 residues. Trimming left V 0 bases short and J 1 base short, with 11 bases between. The germline V gene encodes CDR1 SGHVS and CDR2 FNYEAQ. The CDR3 region has the DNA TGTGCCAGCAGCTTAGCCCCCCCGGGGGGCACAGATACGCAGTATTTT. It translates to CASSLAPPGGTDTQYF. Looking up the rest from reference TRBV7-6 and TRBJ2-3 gives the full variable domain: GAGVSQSPRYKVTKRGQDVALRCDPISGHVSLYWYRQALGQGPEFLTYFNYEAQQDKSGLPNDRFSAERPEGSISTLTIQRTEQRDSAMYRCASSLAPPGGTDTQYFGPGTRLTVL.

This clonotype turned up a few times. V and J are TRBV4-1 and TRBJ1-1; weak D call: TRBD1 (5 bases). Per germline, CDR1 MGHRA and CDR2 YSYEKL. CDR3 length: 18 amino acids. V was clipped by 0 bases and J by 0 bases, with 17 bases between them. CDR3 bases: TGCGCCAGCAGCCAAGATCCCAGGGTGAGGGGTGTGAACACTGAAGCTTTCTTT. It codes for CASSQDPRVRGVNTEAFF.

This clonotype came up many times. This chain joins TRBV19 and TRBJ2-7; D is uncertain. The ends were cut back, 4 bases at V and 3 bases at J, with 10 bases in the middle. The CDR3 runs 13 residues. Germline V gene sequence: CDR1 LNHDA, CDR2 SQIVND (reference sequence). Here the CDR3 reads CASSNQEYYEQYF. CDR3 DNA: TGTGCCAGTAGTAACCAGGAATACTACGAGCAGTACTTC.

The chain carries TRBV7-9 and TRBJ2-5, with 7 positions matching TRBD2. J gave up 5 bases and V 1 base, and 10 bases lay outside the gene matches. CDR3 length: 16 amino acids. Germline CDR1 reads SEHNR; CDR2 reads FQNEAQ (reference sequence). The CDR3 sequence: CASSLVGDGAGETQYF. CDR3 DNA: TGTGCCAGCAGCTTAGTGGGGGACGGAGCGGGGGAGACCCAGTACTTC.